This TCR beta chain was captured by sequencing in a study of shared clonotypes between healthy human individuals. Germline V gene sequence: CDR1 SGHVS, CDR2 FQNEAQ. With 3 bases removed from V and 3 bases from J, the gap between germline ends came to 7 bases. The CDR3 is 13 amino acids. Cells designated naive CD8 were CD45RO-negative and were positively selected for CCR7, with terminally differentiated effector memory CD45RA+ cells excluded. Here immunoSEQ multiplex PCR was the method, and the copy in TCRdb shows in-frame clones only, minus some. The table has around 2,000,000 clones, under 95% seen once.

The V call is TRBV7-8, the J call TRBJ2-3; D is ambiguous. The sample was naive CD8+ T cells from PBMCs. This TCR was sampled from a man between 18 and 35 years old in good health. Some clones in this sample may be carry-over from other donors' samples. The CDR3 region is CASSFWLTDTQYF. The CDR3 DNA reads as TGTGCCAGCAGCTTTTGGTTGACAGATACGCAGTATTTT.